This T cell receptor beta chain was recorded in a study of CXCR3-negative and CXCR3-positive naive CD8 T cells. This CDR3 has 17 residues. Germline CDR1 is SGHRS and CDR2 is YFSETQ. UMI labels and 5' RACE were used to prepare the TRB cDNA libraries. From the 5' RACE reads, TCRdb lists one entry per CDR3 protein and no DNA. This sample contains 50,000 to 60,000 distinct CDR3 sequences. Material for sequencing was naive CXCR3- CD8+ T cells from blood. Subset in this sample: CD45RO-CCR7+CD27+CD95- naive CD8+ T cells lacking CXCR3 (TNR3-). The chain joins TRBV5-1 to TRBJ1-5; TCRdb outputs TRBD1, but without DNA this stays unchecked. This receptor was taken from a human donor in good health. Some clones in this sample may be carry-over from other donors' samples. This CDR3 is CASSLARSAGGNQPQHF.